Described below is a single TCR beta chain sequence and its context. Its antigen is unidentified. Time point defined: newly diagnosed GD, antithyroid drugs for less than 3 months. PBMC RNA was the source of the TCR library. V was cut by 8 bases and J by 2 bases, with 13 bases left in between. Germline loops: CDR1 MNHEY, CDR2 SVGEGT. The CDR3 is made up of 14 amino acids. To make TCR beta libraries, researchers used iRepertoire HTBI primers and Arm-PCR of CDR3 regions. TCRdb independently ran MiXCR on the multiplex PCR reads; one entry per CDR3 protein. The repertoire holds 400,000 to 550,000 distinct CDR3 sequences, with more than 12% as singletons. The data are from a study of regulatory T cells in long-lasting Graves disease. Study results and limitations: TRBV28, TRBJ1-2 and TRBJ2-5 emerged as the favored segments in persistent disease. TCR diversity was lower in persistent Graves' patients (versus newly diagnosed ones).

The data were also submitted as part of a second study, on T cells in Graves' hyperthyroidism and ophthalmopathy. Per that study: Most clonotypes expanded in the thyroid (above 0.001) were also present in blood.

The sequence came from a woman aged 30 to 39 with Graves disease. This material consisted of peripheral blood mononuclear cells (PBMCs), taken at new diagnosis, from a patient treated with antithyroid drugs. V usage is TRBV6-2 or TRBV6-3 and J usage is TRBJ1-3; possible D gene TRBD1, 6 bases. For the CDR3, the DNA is TGTGCCAGCGGATCGCACAGGGCTGGAAACACCATATATTTT. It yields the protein CASGSHRAGNTIYF.